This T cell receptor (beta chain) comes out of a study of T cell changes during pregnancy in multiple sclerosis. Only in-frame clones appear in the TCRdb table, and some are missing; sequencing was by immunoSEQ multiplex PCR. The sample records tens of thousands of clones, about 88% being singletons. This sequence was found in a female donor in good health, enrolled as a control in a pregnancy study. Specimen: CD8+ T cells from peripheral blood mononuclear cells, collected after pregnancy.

This chain's CDR3 is CASSTGGADGYTF. The CDR3 DNA reads as TGTGCCAGTAGTACAGGGGGCGCAGATGGCTACACCTTC. The chain carries TRBV5-6 and TRBJ1-2; TRBD1 agrees at 9 bases. From germline, CDR1 is SGHDT and CDR2 YYEEEE. The CDR3 extends over 13 amino acids. The trim removed 8 bases at V and 6 bases at J, leaving 8 bases unmatched.